This TCR beta chain is drawn from a study of blood T cell repertoires in COVID-19. Study-wide background: PBMCs, B-cell-depleted T cells, or T cells were the source of the cDNA or gDNA that made up the material.

Trimming cost V 2 bases and J 10 bases, with 12 bases left between them. This CDR3 spans 13 amino acids. Germline V gives CDR1 SGHTA, CDR2 FQGNSA. Generated by immunoSEQ multiplex PCR, the TCRdb table keeps only in-frame clones and is missing some. The repertoire holds around 78,000 clones, with around 88% as singletons. This chain connects TRBV7-2 to TRBJ2-1, with a tentative D call TRBD2 (6 bases). This TCR derives from a woman in her fifties or sixties with acute COVID-19. The material sequenced was PBMCs or T cells enriched from blood (not recorded which). The CDR3 DNA sequence: TGTGCCAGCAGCTTAAGACCGCGGGACGAGCAGTTCTTC. Its protein product is CASSLRPRDEQFF.